This T cell receptor beta chain stems from a study of blood T cell repertoires in COVID-19. Across the whole study: Acute-phase and convalescent COVID-19 samples originated in the United States, Italy and Spain. PBMCs, B-cell-depleted T cells, or T cells were the source of the cDNA or gDNA that made up the material.

Original processing notes: Amplification of reference gene primers was used by the study to estimate nucleated cell counts. This table comes from immunoSEQ multiplex PCR, and its TCRdb copy is limited to in-frame clones, with some not included. V and J calls and clone size are copied from that table; D and trimming were computed from the DNA. Here the sample spans some 50,000 clones, just over 85% being singletons. Germline lookup yields CDR1 SGHRS and CDR2 YFSETQ. V was clipped by 0 bases and J by 2 bases; unmatched bases: 9. CDR3 length: 17 residues. The clonotype comes from a human donor in a cohort sampled during active COVID-19. Sequencing was done on a sample of peripheral blood. This chain connects TRBV5-1 to TRBJ2-3; 7 nucleotides match TRBD1. The DNA for the CDR3 is TGCGCCAGCAGCTTGGAGGCCGGGACAGTAACCACAGATACGCAGTATTTT. Protein product: CASSLEAGTVTTDTQYF.